One sample yielded the 2 T cell receptor beta chains listed below, sequenced in a study of cytomegalovirus exposure and HLA in healthy donors. Primers included in the PCR were 60 Vbeta and 13 Jbeta primers. Profiling relied on immunoSEQ multiplex PCR, and the TCRdb table lists in-frame clones only, not all of them. This sample has roughly 130,000 clones, with roughly 68% found just once. Specimen: PBMCs. The origin of the receptors is a woman aged 50 to 60 in good health and CMV-seropositive.

The rearrangement links TRBV6-5 to TRBJ2-7, with D possibly being TRBD2 (6 bases). The CDR3 has 14 amino acids. Trimming pared 5 bases from V and 2 bases from J, leaving 13 bases between. Germline values: CDR1 MNHEY, CDR2 SVGAGI. The DNA for the CDR3 is TGTGCCAGCAGTCGGGACTTCACGACCTACGAGCAGTACTTC. This translates into CASSRDFTTYEQYF.

The chain carries TRBV5-4 and TRBJ2-7; 7 nucleotides line up with TRBD1. The V gene end was trimmed by 6 bases and the J gene end by 4 bases; junction bases not matched to a gene: 4. CDR1 and CDR2 (germline): SGHNT, YYREEE (reference sequence). The CDR3 runs to 12 residues. CDR3 protein: CASNYRGYEQYF. For the CDR3, the DNA is TGTGCCAGCAACTACAGGGGATACGAGCAGTACTTC.